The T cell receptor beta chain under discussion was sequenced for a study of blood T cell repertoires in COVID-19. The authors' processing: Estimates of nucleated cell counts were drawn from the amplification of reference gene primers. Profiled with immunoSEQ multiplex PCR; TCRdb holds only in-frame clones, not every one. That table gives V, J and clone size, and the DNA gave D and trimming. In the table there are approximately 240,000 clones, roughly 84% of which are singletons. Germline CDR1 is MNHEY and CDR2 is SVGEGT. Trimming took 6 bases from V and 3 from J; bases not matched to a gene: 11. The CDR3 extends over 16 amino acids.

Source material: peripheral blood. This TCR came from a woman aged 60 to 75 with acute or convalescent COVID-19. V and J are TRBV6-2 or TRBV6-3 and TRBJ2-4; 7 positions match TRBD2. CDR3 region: CASSSPFAGVKNIQYF. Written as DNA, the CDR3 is TGTGCCAGCAGCTCGCCTTTCGCGGGGGTCAAAAACATTCAGTACTTC.